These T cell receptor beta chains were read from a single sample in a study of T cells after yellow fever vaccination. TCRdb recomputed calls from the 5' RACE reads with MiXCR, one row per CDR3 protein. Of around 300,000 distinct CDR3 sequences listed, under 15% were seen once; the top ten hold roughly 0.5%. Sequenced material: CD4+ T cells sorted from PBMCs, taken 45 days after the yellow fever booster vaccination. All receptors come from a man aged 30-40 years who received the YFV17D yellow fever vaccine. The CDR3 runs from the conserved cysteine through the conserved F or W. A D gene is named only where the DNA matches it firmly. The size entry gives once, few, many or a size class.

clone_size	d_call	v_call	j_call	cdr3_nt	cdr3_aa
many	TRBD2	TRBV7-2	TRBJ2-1	TGTGCCAGCAGCTTAGGGGATAGCGGGAGGAGGAATGAGCAGTTCTTC	CASSLGDSGRRNEQFF
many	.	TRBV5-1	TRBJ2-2	TGCGCCAGCAGCTTGAACCCCGAGAGCCGGGAGCTGTTTTTT	CASSLNPESRELFF
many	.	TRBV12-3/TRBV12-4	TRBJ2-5	TGTGCCAGTGCTGGGCCGTGGGAGAGGACCCAGTACTTC	CASAGPWERTQYF
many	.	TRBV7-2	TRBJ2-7	TGTGCCAGCAGCTTAGACCTGGGGGAGCAGTACTTC	CASSLDLGEQYF
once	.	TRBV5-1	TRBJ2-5	TGCGCCAGCAGCATACTGACAGACCAAGAGACCCAGTACTTC	CASSILTDQETQYF
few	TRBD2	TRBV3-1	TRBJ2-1	TGTGCCAGCAGTCAGAGCGGGAGGGGATACAATGAGCAGTTCTTC	CASSQSGRGYNEQFF
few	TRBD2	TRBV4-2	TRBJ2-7	TGTGCCAGCAGCCCGGGAGTATCTAGCGGGAACTACGAGCAGTACTTC	CASSPGVSSGNYEQYF
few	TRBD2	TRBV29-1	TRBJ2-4	TGCAGCGCCGGGACTAGCGGGACCGGGGACATTCAGTACTTC	CSAGTSGTGDIQYF
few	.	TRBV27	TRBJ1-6	TGTGCCAGCGGATTCAGCCCCCATAATTCACCCCTCCACTTT	CASGFSPHNSPLHF
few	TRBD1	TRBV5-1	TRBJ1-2	TGCGCCAGCAGCCACGACAGGGGACGGGGCTATGGCTACACCTTC	CASSHDRGRGYGYTF